This TCR beta chain is from a study of PD-1 blockade in classical Hodgkin lymphoma. Study-wide points: At C4D1, TCR diversity had climbed significantly for CD4+ cells, though not for CD8+ cells. Why repertoires differed is undefined; disease activity or prior therapy possibly contributed. Nivolumab initiation under 1 year post-ASCT meant exclusion.

A word on this clone: The antigen is undetermined.

Time point in this sample: cycle 4 day 1 (C4D1), after 5 to 7 weeks of nivolumab. After autologous stem cell transplantation all patients relapsed, and prior brentuximab vedotin exposure differed between cohorts. Complete response, partial response or progressive disease were the best responses. The method was immunoSEQ multiplex PCR; TCRdb's version includes in-frame clones alone and lacks a portion of them. The sample holds tens of thousands of clones, roughly three quarters seen once. The germline V gene has CDR1 MNHEY and CDR2 SVGAGI. This CDR3 spans 15 amino acids. V was trimmed by 3 bases and J by 6 bases, leaving 17 bases between them.

The TCR originated in a human donor with classical Hodgkin lymphoma. Sequencing was performed on peripheral blood mononuclear cells (PBMCs), taken before the fourth cycle of nivolumab. V is TRBV6-5 and J is TRBJ1-1, with D possibly being TRBD1 (5 bases). For the CDR3, the DNA is TGTGCCAGCAGTTATGGTCCGGGACCGCCGGCTGAAGCTTTCTTT. It codes for CASSYGPGPPAEAFF.